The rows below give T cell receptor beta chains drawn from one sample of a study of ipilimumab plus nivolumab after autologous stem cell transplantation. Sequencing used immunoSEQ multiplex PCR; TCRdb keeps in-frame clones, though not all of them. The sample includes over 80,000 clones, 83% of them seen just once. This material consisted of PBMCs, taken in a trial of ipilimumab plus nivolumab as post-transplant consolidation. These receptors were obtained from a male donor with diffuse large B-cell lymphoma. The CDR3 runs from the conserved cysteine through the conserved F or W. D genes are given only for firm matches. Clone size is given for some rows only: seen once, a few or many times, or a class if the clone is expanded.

cdr3_aa: CARGGQGAYGNTIYF
cdr3_nt: TGTGCCAGGGGCGGACAGGGGGCATACGGAAACACCATATATTTT
d_call: TRBD1
j_call: TRBJ1-3
clone_size: NA
v_call: TRBV7-2

cdr3_aa: CASSLMIGETYEQYF
cdr3_nt: TGTGCCAGCAGCCTAATGATAGGAGAGACCTACGAGCAGTACTTC
d_call: NA
j_call: TRBJ2-7
clone_size: NA
v_call: TRBV7-8

cdr3_aa: CASSVSATDTQYF
cdr3_nt: TGCGCCAGCAGCGTGTCTGCCACAGATACGCAGTATTTT
d_call: NA
j_call: TRBJ2-3
clone_size: NA
v_call: TRBV5-1

cdr3_aa: CASSFQGVNTF
cdr3_nt: TGCGCCAGCAGCTTTCAGGGGGTGAACACCTTC
d_call: TRBD1
j_call: TRBJ1-2
clone_size: NA
v_call: TRBV5-1

cdr3_aa: CASSRDRGNEKLFF
cdr3_nt: TGTGCCAGCAGCCGAGACAGGGGGAACGAAAAACTGTTTTTT
d_call: TRBD1
j_call: TRBJ1-4
clone_size: NA
v_call: TRBV5-4

cdr3_aa: CASSDTRSPINEQFF
cdr3_nt: TGCGCCAGCAGTGATACTCGCAGCCCCATTAATGAGCAGTTCTTC
d_call: NA
j_call: TRBJ2-1
clone_size: NA
v_call: TRBV10-1

cdr3_aa: CATSRDLVRASYGYTF
cdr3_nt: TGTGCCACCAGCAGAGATCTCGTCAGGGCGAGCTATGGCTACACCTTC
d_call: NA
j_call: TRBJ1-2
clone_size: NA
v_call: TRBV15

cdr3_aa: CASSERRVSNSGANVLTF
cdr3_nt: TGTGCCAGCAGCGAGCGCCGGGTCTCGAACTCTGGGGCCAACGTCCTGACTTTC
d_call: NA
j_call: TRBJ2-6
clone_size: NA
v_call: TRBV5-6

cdr3_aa: CASSQGDSTNNEQFF
cdr3_nt: TGTGCCAGCAGCCAAGGGGACTCTACAAACAATGAGCAGTTCTTC
d_call: NA
j_call: TRBJ2-1
clone_size: NA
v_call: TRBV4-2

cdr3_aa: CASSQLGRTFTYEQYF
cdr3_nt: TGTGCCAGCAGTCAGCTAGGCAGGACCTTTACCTACGAGCAGTACTTC
d_call: NA
j_call: TRBJ2-7
clone_size: NA
v_call: TRBV6-6

cdr3_aa: CASRTHSGRLYEQYF
cdr3_nt: TGTGCCAGCCGGACACATTCCGGGCGGCTCTACGAGCAGTACTTC
d_call: NA
j_call: TRBJ2-7
clone_size: NA
v_call: TRBV2

cdr3_aa: CASSRPKGLRDNEQFF
cdr3_nt: TGTGCCAGCAGCCGCCCTAAGGGACTGCGGGATAATGAGCAGTTCTTC
d_call: NA
j_call: TRBJ2-1
clone_size: NA
v_call: TRBV7-2

cdr3_aa: CASGQEDWTEAFF
cdr3_nt: TGTGCCAGTGGCCAGGAGGATTGGACTGAAGCTTTCTTT
d_call: NA
j_call: TRBJ1-1
clone_size: few
v_call: TRBV5-5

cdr3_aa: CASSPAVALYSGDTRYF
cdr3_nt: TGTGCCAGCAGCCCCGCGGTAGCGCTATATTCCGGGGATACGCGGTATTTT
d_call: NA
j_call: TRBJ2-3
clone_size: NA
v_call: TRBV13

cdr3_aa: CASILGGASSYNEQFF
cdr3_nt: TGTGCCAGCATCCTCGGGGGGGCGAGCTCCTACAATGAGCAGTTCTTC
d_call: TRBD2
j_call: TRBJ2-1
clone_size: NA
v_call: TRBV28

cdr3_aa: CASSIQGSRGNQPQHF
cdr3_nt: TGTGCCAGTAGTATTCAGGGTTCTCGGGGCAATCAGCCCCAGCATTTT
d_call: NA
j_call: TRBJ1-5
clone_size: NA
v_call: TRBV19

cdr3_aa: CASMGLWTGGDYGYTF
cdr3_nt: TGTGCCAGCATGGGGCTCTGGACAGGGGGCGACTATGGCTACACCTTC
d_call: TRBD1
j_call: TRBJ1-2
clone_size: NA
v_call: TRBV27

cdr3_aa: CASSYYPRQGPSYEQYF
cdr3_nt: TGCGCCAGCAGTTACTACCCGCGACAGGGACCCTCCTACGAGCAGTACTTC
d_call: TRBD1
j_call: TRBJ2-7
clone_size: NA
v_call: TRBV5-1

cdr3_aa: CASNRGLDNTEAFF
cdr3_nt: TGTGCCAGCAATCGGGGGTTAGATAACACTGAAGCTTTCTTT
d_call: NA
j_call: TRBJ1-1
clone_size: once
v_call: TRBV6-6

cdr3_aa: CASSSGQGNQPQHF
cdr3_nt: TGTGCCAGCAGCAGCGGACAGGGAAATCAGCCCCAGCATTTT
d_call: TRBD1
j_call: TRBJ1-5
clone_size: NA
v_call: TRBV11-2

cdr3_aa: CATSRDHRGNKHEQFF
cdr3_nt: TGTGCCACCAGCAGAGATCACAGGGGGAATAAGCATGAGCAGTTCTTC
d_call: TRBD1
j_call: TRBJ2-1
clone_size: NA
v_call: TRBV15

cdr3_aa: CASSLGTGLYEQYF
cdr3_nt: TGTGCCAGCAGCTTAGGGACGGGGCTATACGAGCAGTACTTC
d_call: NA
j_call: TRBJ2-7
clone_size: NA
v_call: TRBV11-1

cdr3_aa: CASSLEFRNQPQHF
cdr3_nt: TGTGCCAGCAGCTTAGAGTTCAGAAATCAGCCCCAGCATTTT
d_call: NA
j_call: TRBJ1-5
clone_size: few
v_call: TRBV7-8

cdr3_aa: CSARDRTSQFF
cdr3_nt: TGCAGTGCTAGAGATCGAACTTCCCAGTTCTTC
d_call: NA
j_call: TRBJ2-1
clone_size: NA
v_call: TRBV20-1

cdr3_aa: CASSRTGLGEQYF
cdr3_nt: TGTGCCAGCAGCCGGACAGGGCTGGGGGAGCAGTACTTC
d_call: TRBD1
j_call: TRBJ2-7
clone_size: NA
v_call: TRBV7-9

cdr3_aa: CASSQVVRRRNANYGYTF
cdr3_nt: TGCGCCAGCAGCCAAGTGGTGCGGAGGAGAAACGCTAACTATGGCTACACCTTC
d_call: NA
j_call: TRBJ1-2
clone_size: few
v_call: TRBV4-1

cdr3_aa: CASRSRGNEQYF
cdr3_nt: TGTGCAAGTCGCTCGAGGGGAAACGAGCAGTACTTC
d_call: NA
j_call: TRBJ2-7
clone_size: NA
v_call: TRBV12-2

cdr3_aa: CASSLWSRDYLPLHF
cdr3_nt: TGTGCCAGCAGCTTGTGGTCCCGGGACTACCTCCCCCTCCACTTT
d_call: NA
j_call: TRBJ1-6
clone_size: NA
v_call: TRBV11-2

cdr3_aa: CASSIRLNTDTQYF
cdr3_nt: TGTGCCAGCAGCATACGACTCAACACAGATACGCAGTATTTT
d_call: NA
j_call: TRBJ2-3
clone_size: NA
v_call: TRBV5-6

cdr3_aa: CASSLSGLAGALGETQYF
cdr3_nt: TGTGCCAGCAGCTTATCGGGACTAGCGGGCGCCCTCGGGGAGACCCAGTACTTC
d_call: TRBD2
j_call: TRBJ2-5
clone_size: NA
v_call: TRBV7-2

cdr3_aa: CASSFKTGTGTQETQYF
cdr3_nt: TGTGCCAGCAGCTTTAAAACCGGGACTGGTACACAAGAGACCCAGTACTTC
d_call: NA
j_call: TRBJ2-5
clone_size: NA
v_call: TRBV13

cdr3_aa: CATSEQGDTEAFF
cdr3_nt: TGTGCCACCAGTGAACAGGGTGATACTGAAGCTTTCTTT
d_call: NA
j_call: TRBJ1-1
clone_size: NA
v_call: TRBV15

cdr3_aa: CASQQGASNQPQHF
cdr3_nt: TGTGCCAGTCAACAGGGGGCAAGCAATCAGCCCCAGCATTTT
d_call: TRBD1
j_call: TRBJ1-5
clone_size: few
v_call: TRBV6-1

cdr3_aa: CASSQDPRGDANTEAFF
cdr3_nt: TGCGCCAGCAGCCAAGATCCCCGGGGAGATGCGAACACTGAAGCTTTCTTT
d_call: NA
j_call: TRBJ1-1
clone_size: NA
v_call: TRBV4-1

cdr3_aa: CATSRDGISGAYEQYF
cdr3_nt: TGTGCCACCAGCAGAGATGGAATTAGCGGGGCCTACGAGCAGTACTTC
d_call: TRBD2
j_call: TRBJ2-7
clone_size: few
v_call: TRBV15

cdr3_aa: CASSLTAQDTEAFF
cdr3_nt: TGTGCCAGCAGCTTAACAGCACAGGACACTGAAGCTTTCTTT
d_call: NA
j_call: TRBJ1-1
clone_size: few
v_call: TRBV7-3

cdr3_aa: CASNRGGAGETQYF
cdr3_nt: TGTGCCAGCAACCGCGGGGGGGCTGGGGAGACCCAGTACTTC
d_call: TRBD2
j_call: TRBJ2-5
clone_size: NA
v_call: TRBV5-4

cdr3_aa: CASSYSWSSSGNTIYF
cdr3_nt: TGTGCCAGCAGTTACTCGTGGAGCAGCTCTGGAAACACCATATATTTT
d_call: NA
j_call: TRBJ1-3
clone_size: NA
v_call: TRBV6-5

cdr3_aa: CASVRGGQPQHF
cdr3_nt: TGTGCTAGTGTGAGGGGAGGTCAGCCCCAGCATTTT
d_call: NA
j_call: TRBJ1-5
clone_size: few
v_call: TRBV12-5